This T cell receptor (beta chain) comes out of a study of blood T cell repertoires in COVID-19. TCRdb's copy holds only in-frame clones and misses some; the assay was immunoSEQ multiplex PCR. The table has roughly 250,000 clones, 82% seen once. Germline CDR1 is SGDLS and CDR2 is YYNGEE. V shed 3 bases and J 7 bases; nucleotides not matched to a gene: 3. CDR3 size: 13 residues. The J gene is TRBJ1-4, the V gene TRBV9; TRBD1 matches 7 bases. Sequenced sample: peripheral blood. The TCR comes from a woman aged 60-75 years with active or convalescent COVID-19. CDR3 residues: CASSEGTAEKLFF. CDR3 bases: TGTGCCAGCAGCGAAGGGACAGCTGAAAAACTGTTTTTT. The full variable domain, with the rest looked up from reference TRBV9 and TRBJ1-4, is DSGVTQTPKHLITATGQRVTLRCSPRSGDLSVYWYQQSLDQGLQFLIQYYNGEERAKGNILERFSAQQFPDLHSELNLSSLELGDSALYFCASSEGTAEKLFFGSGTQLSVL.